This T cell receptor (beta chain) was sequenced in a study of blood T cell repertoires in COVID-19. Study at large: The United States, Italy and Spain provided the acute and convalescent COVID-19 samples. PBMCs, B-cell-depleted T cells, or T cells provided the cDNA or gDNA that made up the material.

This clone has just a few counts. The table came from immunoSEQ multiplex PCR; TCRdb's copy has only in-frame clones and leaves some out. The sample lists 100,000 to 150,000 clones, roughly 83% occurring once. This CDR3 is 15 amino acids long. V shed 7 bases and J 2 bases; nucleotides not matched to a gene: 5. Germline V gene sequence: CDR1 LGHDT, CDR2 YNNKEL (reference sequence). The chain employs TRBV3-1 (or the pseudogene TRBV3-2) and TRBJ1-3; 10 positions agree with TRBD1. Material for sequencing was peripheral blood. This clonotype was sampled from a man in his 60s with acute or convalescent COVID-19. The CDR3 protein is CASTRQGAAGNTIYF. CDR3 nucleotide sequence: TGTGCCAGCACCCGACAGGGGGCAGCTGGAAACACCATATATTTT.